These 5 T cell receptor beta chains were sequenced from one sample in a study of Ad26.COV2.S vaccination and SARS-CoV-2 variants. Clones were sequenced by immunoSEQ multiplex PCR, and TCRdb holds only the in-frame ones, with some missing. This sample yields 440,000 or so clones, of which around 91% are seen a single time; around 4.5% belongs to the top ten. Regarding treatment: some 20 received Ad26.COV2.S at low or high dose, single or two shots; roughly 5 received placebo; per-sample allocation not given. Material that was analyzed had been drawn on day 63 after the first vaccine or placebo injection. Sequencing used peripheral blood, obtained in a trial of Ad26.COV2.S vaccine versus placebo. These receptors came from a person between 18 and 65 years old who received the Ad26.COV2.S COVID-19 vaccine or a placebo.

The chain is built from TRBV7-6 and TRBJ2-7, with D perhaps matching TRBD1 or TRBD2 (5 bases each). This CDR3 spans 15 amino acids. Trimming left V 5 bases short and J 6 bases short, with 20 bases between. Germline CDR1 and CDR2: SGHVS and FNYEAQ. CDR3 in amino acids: CASSPEGLLRGEQYF. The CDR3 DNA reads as TGTGCCAGCAGCCCAGAGGGGCTGCTCCGCGGCGAGCAGTACTTC.

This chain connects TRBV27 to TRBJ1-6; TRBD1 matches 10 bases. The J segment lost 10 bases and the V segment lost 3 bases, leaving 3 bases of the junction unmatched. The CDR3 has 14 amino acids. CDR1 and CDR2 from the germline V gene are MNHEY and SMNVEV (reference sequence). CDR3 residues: CASSLGTGVSPLHF. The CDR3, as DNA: TGTGCCAGCAGTTTGGGGACAGGGGTATCACCCCTCCACTTT.

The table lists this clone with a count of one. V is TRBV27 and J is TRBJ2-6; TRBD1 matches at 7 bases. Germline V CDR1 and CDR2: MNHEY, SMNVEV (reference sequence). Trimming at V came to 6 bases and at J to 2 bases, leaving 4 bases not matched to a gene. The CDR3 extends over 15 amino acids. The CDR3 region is CASRTGITGANVLTF. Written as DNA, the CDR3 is TGTGCCAGCAGGACAGGGATCACTGGGGCCAACGTCCTGACTTTC.

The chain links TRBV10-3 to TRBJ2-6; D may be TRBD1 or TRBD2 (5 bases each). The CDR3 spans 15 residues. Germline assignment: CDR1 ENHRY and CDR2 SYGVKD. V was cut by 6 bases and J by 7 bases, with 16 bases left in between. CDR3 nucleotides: TGTGCCATCAGGGGGACGGTGGTTCGTGCCAACGTCCTGACTTTC. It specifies CAIRGTVVRANVLTF.

As DNA, the CDR3 is TGTGCCAACCGTCCGGGGGAAGAAGGCACAGATACGCAGTATTTT. The encoded protein is CANRPGEEGTDTQYF. The chain uses TRBV28 and TRBJ2-3, with a possible D match to TRBD2 (6 bases). This CDR3 region has 15 residues. Trimming cost V 10 bases and J 1 base, with 18 bases left between them. CDR1 and CDR2 from the germline V gene are MDHEN and SYDVKM.